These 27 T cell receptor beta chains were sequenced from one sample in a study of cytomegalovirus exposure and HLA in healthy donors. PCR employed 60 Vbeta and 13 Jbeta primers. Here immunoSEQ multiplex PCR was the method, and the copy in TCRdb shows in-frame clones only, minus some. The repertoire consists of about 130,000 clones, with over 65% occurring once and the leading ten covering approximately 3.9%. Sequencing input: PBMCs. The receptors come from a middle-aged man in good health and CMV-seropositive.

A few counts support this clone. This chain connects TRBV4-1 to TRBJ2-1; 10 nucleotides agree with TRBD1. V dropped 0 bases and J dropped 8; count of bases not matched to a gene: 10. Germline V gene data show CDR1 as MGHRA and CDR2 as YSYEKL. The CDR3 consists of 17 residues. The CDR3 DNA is TGCGCCAGCAGCCAAGATTCGGGACAGGGGTTTGCGGATGAGCAGTTCTTC. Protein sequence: CASSQDSGQGFADEQFF.

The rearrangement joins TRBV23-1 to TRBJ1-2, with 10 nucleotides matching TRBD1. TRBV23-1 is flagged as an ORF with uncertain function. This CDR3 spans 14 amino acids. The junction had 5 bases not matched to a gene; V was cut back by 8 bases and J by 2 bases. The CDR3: CASDWDRGNYGYTF. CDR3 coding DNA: TGCGCCAGCGACTGGGACAGGGGAAACTATGGCTACACCTTC.

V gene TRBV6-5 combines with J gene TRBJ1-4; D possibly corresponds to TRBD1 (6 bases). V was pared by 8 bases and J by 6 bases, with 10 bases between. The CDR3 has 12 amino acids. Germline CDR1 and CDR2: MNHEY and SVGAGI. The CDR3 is CASGQLHEKLFF. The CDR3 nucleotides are TGTGCCAGCGGACAGCTACATGAAAAACTGTTTTTT.

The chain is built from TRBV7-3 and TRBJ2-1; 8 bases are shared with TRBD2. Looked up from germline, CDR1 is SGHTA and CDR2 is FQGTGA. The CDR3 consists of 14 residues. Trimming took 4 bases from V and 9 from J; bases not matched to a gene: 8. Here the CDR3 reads CASSSGGGSSEQFF. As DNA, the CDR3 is TGTGCCAGCAGCTCGGGGGGGGGCTCAAGTGAGCAGTTCTTC. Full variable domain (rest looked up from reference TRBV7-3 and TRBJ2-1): GAGVSQTPSNKVTEKGKYVELRCDPISGHTALYWYRQSLGQGPEFLIYFQGTGAADDSGLPNDRFFAVRPEGSVSTLKIQRTERGDSAVYLCASSSGGGSSEQFFGPGTRLTVL.

Written as DNA, the CDR3 is TGTGCCAGTGCAGGGGGGATCAATCAGCCCCAGCATTTT. This encodes CASAGGINQPQHF. This chain uses TRBV19 with TRBJ1-5, with 7 bases lining up with TRBD1. Per the germline V gene, CDR1 is LNHDA and CDR2 is SQIVND (reference sequence). The CDR3 is made up of 13 amino acids. With V trimmed by 8 bases and J by 3 bases, 4 bases remained unmatched. Supplemented by reference TRBV19 and TRBJ1-5, the full variable domain reads DGGITQSPKYLFRKEGQNVTLSCEQNLNHDAMYWYRQDPGQGLRLIYYSQIVNDFQKGDIAEGYSVSREKKESFPLTVTSAQKNPTAFYLCASAGGINQPQHFGDGTRLSIL.

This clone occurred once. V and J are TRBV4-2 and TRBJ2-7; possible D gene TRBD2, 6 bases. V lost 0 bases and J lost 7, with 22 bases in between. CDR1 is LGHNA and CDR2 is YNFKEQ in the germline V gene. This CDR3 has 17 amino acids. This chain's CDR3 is CASSQDLHGTGRGEQYF. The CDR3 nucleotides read TGTGCCAGCAGCCAAGATCTACACGGGACTGGTAGAGGGGAGCAGTACTTC.

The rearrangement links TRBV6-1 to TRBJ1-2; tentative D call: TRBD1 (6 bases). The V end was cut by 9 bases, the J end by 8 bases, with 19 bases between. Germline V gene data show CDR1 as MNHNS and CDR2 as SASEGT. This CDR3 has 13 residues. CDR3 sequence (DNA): TGTGCCAGTAAGAACCAGGGGCAGGGAGGCTACACCTTC. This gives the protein CASKNQGQGGYTF.

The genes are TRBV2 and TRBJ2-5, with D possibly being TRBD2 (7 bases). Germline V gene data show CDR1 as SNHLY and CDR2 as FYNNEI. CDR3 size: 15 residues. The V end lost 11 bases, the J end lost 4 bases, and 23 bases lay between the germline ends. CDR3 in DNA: TGTGCCGGAGGGGGGGCTCTAGCGGCCCGAGAGACCCAGTACTTC. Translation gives CAGGGALAARETQYF.

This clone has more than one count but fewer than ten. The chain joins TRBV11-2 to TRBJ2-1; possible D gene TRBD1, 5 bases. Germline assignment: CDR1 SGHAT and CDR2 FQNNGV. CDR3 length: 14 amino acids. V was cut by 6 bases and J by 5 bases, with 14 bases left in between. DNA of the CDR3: TGTGCCAGCAGGGTAGGCCGACAGAACAATGAGCAGTTCTTC. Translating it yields CASRVGRQNNEQFF.

This CDR3 reads CAWSVSFNTEAFF. CDR3 bases: TGTGCCTGGAGTGTATCATTCAACACTGAAGCTTTCTTT. J is TRBJ1-1 and V is TRBV30; D is uncertain. The CDR3 has 13 amino acids. Germline V gene sequence: CDR1 GTSNPN, CDR2 SVGIG (reference sequence). Between the trimmed V and J ends, which lost 0 bases and 2 bases, there was a span of 7 bases.

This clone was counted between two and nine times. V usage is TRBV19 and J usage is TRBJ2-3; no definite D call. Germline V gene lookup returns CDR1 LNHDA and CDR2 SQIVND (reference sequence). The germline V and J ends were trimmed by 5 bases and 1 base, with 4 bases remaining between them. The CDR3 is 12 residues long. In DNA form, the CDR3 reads TGTGCCAGTAGTCGGGGCACAGATACGCAGTATTTT. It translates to CASSRGTDTQYF.

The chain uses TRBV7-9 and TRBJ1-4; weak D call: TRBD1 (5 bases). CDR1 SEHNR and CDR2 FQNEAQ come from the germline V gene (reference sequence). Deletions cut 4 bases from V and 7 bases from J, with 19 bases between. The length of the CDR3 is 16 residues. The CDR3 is CASSSPRGGITEKLFF. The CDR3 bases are TGTGCCAGCAGCTCCCCCCGCGGGGGGATAACTGAAAAACTGTTTTTT.

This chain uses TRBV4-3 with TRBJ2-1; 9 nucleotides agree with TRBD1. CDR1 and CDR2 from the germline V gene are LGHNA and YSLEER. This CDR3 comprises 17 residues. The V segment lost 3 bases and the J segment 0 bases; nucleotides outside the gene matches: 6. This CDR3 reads CASSQGTGTSSYNEQFF. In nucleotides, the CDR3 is TGCGCCAGCAGCCAGGGGACAGGGACCAGCTCCTACAATGAGCAGTTCTTC.

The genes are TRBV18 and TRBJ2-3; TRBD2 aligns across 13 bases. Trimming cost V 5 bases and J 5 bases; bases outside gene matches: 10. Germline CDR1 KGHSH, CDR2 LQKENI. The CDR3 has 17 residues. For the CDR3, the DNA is TGTGCCAGCTCATCAGGACTAGCGGGGGCTGCGGTAGATACGCAGTATTTT. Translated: CASSSGLAGAAVDTQYF. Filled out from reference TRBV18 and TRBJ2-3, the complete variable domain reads NAGVMQNPRHLVRRRGQEARLRCSPMKGHSHVYWYRQLPEEGLKFMVYLQKENIIDESGMPKERFSAEFPKEGPSILRIQQVVRGDSAAYFCASSSGLAGAAVDTQYFGPGTRLTVL.

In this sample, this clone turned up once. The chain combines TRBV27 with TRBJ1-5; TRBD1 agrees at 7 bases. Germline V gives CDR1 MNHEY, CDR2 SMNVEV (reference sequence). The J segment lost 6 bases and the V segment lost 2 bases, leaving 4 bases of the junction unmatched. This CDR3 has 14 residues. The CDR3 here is CASSLTQGGQPQHF. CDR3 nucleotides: TGTGCCAGCAGTTTAACGCAGGGGGGTCAGCCCCAGCATTTT.

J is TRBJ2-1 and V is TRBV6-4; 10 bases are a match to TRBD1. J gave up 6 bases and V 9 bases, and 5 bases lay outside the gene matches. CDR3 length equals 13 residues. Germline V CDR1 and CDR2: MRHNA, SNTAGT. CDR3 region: CARPRDRGNEQFF. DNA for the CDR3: TGTGCCAGGCCCCGGGACAGGGGCAATGAGCAGTTCTTC.

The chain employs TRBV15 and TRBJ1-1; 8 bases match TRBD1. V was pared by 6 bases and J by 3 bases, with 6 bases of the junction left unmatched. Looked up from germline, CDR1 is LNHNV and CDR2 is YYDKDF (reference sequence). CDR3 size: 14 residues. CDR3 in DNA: TGTGCCACCAGGGTAGACAGGGGAGACACTGAAGCTTTCTTT. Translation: CATRVDRGDTEAFF.

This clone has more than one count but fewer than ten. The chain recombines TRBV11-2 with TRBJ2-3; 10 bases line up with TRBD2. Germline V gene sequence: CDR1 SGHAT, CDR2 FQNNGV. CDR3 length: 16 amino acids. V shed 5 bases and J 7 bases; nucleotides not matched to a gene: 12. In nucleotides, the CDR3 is TGTGCCAGCAGCCCCGGGCTAGCGGGGGTGCTGTATACGCAGTATTTT. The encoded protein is CASSPGLAGVLYTQYF.

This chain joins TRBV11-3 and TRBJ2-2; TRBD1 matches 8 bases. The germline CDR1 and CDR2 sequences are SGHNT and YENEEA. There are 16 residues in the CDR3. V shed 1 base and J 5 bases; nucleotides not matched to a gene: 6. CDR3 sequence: CASSLAGGYETGELFF. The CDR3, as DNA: TGTGCCAGCAGCTTAGCAGGGGGCTATGAAACCGGGGAGCTGTTTTTT.

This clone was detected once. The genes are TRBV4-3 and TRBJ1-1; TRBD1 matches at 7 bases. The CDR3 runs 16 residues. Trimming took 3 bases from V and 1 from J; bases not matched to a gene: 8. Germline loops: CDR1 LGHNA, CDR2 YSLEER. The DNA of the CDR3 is TGCGCCAGCAGCCATCCTAAGGGGGCCCCGAACACTGAAGCTTTCTTT. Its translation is CASSHPKGAPNTEAFF.

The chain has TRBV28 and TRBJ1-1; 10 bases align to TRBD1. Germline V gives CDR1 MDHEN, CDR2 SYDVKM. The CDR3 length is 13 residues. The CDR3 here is CATLRDRGAEAFF. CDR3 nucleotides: TGTGCGACACTGAGGGACAGGGGTGCTGAAGCTTTCTTT.

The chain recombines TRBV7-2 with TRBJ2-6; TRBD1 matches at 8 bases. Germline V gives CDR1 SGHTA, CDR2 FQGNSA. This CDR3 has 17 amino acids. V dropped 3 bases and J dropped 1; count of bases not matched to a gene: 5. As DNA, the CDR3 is TGTGCCAGCAGCTTGGCAGGGGGCTCTTCTGGGGCCAACGTCCTGACTTTC. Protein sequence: CASSLAGGSSGANVLTF.

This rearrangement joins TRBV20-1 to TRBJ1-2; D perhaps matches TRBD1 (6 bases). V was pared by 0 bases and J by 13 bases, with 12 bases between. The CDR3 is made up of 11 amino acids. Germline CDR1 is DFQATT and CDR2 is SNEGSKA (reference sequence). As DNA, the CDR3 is TGCAGTGCTAGAGATACAGGGTTTTGCACCTTC. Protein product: CSARDTGFCTF.

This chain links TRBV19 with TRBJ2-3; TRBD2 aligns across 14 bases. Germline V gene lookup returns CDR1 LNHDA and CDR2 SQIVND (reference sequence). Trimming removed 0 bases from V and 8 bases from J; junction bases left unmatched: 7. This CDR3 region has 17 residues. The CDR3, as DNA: TGTGCCAGTAGTATAGATCCAGGGACTAGCGGGAGTAGTACGCAGTATTTT. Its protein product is CASSIDPGTSGSSTQYF.

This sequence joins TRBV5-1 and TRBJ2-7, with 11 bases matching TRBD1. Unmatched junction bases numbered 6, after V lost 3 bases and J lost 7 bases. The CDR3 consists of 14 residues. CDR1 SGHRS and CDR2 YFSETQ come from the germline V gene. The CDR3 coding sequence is TGCGCCAGCAGCTCCGGGACAGGGGGTTGGGAGCAGTACTTC. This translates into CASSSGTGGWEQYF.

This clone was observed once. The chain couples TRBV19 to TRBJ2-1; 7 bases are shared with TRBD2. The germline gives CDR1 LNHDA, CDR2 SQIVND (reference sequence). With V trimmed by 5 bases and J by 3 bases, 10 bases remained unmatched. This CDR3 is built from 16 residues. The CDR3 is CASSVGSGNNYNEQFF. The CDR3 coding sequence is TGTGCCAGTAGTGTAGGGAGCGGGAATAACTACAATGAGCAGTTCTTC.

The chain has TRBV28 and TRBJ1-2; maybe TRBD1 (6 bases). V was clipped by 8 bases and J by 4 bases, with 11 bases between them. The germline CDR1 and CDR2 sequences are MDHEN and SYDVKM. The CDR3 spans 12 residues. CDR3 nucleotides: TGTGCCAGCCAAACAGGGAGCTATGGCTACACCTTC. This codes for CASQTGSYGYTF.